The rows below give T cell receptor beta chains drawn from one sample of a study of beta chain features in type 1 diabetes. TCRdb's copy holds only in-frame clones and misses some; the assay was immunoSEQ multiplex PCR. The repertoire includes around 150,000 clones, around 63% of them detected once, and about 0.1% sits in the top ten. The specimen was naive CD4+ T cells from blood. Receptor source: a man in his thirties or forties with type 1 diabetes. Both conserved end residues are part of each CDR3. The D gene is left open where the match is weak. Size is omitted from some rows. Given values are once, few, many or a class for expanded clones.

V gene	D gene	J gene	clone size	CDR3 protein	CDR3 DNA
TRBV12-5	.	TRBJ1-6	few	CASVTGDSPLHF	TGTGCTAGTGTCACAGGTGATTCACCCCTCCACTTT
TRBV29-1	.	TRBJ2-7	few	CSVADYEQYF	TGCAGCGTTGCCGATTACGAGCAGTACTTC
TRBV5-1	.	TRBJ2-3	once	CASSGGRSTDTQYF	TGCGCCAGCAGCGGGGGACGGAGCACAGATACGCAGTATTTT
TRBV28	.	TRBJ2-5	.	CASSNQETQYF	TGTGCCAGCAGCAACCAAGAGACCCAGTACTTC
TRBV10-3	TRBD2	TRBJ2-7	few	CAISGSSGGYEQYF	TGTGCCATCAGTGGTTCTAGCGGGGGCTACGAGCAGTACTTC
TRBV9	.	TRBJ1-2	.	CASSVATAGYGYTF	TGTGCCAGCAGCGTAGCGACAGCGGGATATGGCTACACCTTC
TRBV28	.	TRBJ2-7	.	CASSLFGSGGIEQYF	TGTGCCAGCAGTTTGTTTGGGAGCGGAGGGATCGAGCAGTACTTC
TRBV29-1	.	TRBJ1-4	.	CSVVWGLGEKLFF	TGCAGCGTTGTTTGGGGGTTAGGGGAAAAACTGTTTTTT
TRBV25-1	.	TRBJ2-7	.	CASSEYDSFEQYF	TGTGCCAGCAGTGAATACGACTCCTTCGAGCAGTACTTC
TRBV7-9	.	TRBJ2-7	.	CASSYSPSYEQYF	TGTGCCAGCAGCTACAGCCCCTCCTACGAGCAGTACTTC
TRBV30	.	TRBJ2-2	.	CAWSWGSRTGELFF	TGTGCCTGGAGTTGGGGCAGTCGAACCGGGGAGCTGTTTTTT
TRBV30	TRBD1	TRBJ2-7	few	CAWGTGPYEQYF	TGTGCCTGGGGGACAGGGCCCTACGAGCAGTACTTC
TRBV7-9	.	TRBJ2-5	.	CASSVLGRETQYF	TGTGCCAGCAGCGTACTAGGACGGGAGACCCAGTACTTC
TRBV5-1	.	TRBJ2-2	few	CASSVQGADTGELFF	TGCGCCAGCAGCGTGCAGGGAGCGGACACCGGGGAGCTGTTTTTT
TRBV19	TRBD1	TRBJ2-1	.	CASSTVRGREQFF	TGTGCCAGTAGTACCGTCAGGGGGCGTGAGCAGTTCTTC
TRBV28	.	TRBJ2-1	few	CASSSPPVVEQFF	TGTGCCAGCAGTTCCCCGCCTGTCGTTGAGCAGTTCTTC
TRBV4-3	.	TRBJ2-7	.	CASSQDLSDTAYEQYF	TGCGCCAGCAGCCAAGATCTGTCAGACACCGCCTACGAGCAGTACTTC
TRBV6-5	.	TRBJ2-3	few	CASSSADTQYF	TGTGCCAGCAGTTCGGCGGATACGCAGTATTTT
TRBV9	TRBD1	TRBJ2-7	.	CASSASGTGSYEQYF	TGTGCCAGCAGCGCATCCGGGACAGGCTCCTACGAGCAGTACTTC
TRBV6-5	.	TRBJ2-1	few	CATSPSNRANEQFF	TGTGCCACCAGCCCCTCCAACAGGGCGAATGAGCAGTTCTTC
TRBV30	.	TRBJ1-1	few	CAWSVARLTEAFF	TGTGCCTGGAGTGTAGCTAGACTTACTGAAGCTTTCTTT
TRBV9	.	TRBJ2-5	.	CASSVAPGVRGETQYF	TGTGCCAGCAGCGTAGCCCCCGGCGTGCGGGGAGAGACCCAGTACTTC
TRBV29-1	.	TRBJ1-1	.	CSVVGKGGNTEAFF	TGCAGCGTTGTAGGGAAAGGGGGGAACACTGAAGCTTTCTTT
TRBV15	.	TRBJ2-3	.	CATSRDMSDTQYF	TGTGCCACCAGCAGAGATATGTCAGATACGCAGTATTTT
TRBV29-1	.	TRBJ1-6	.	CSVHRDGGSYNSPLHF	TGCAGCGTACACCGGGACGGTGGGTCCTATAATTCACCCCTCCACTTT
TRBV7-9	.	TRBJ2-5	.	CASSGTSLETQYF	TGTGCCAGCAGCGGTACTTCCCTGGAGACCCAGTACTTC
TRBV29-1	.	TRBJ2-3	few	CSLRKLGTDTQYF	TGCAGCCTAAGGAAGCTAGGCACAGATACGCAGTATTTT
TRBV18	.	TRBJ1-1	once	CASSPLSGSTAGTEAFF	TGTGCCAGCTCACCACTGTCGGGGTCCACCGCGGGCACTGAAGCTTTCTTT
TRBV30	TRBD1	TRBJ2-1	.	CAWSLIQGSRAEEQFF	TGTGCCTGGAGTTTGATACAGGGGAGCAGGGCTGAGGAGCAGTTCTTC
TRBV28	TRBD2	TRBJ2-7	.	CASRPSGGSYEQYF	TGTGCCAGCAGACCCAGCGGGGGAAGCTACGAGCAGTACTTC
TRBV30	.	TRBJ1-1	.	CAWSVRSGWTEAFF	TGTGCCTGGAGTGTACGGAGCGGTTGGACTGAAGCTTTCTTT
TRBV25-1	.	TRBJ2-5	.	CASSAPAETQYF	TGTGCCAGCAGTGCCCCGGCGGAGACCCAGTACTTC
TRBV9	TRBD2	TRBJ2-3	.	CASSVETSGASGNTDTQYF	TGTGCCAGCAGCGTAGAAACTAGCGGGGCCTCCGGGAACACAGATACGCAGTATTTT
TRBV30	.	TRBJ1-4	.	CALTVSGSTNEKLFF	TGTGCCTTAACGGTGTCGGGATCAACTAATGAAAAACTGTTTTTT
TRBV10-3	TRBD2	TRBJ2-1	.	CAIAATGTSGGSSYNEQFF	TGTGCCATCGCTGCTACCGGGACTAGCGGGGGGAGCTCCTACAATGAGCAGTTCTTC
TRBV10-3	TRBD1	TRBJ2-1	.	CAISAGQGKGNEQFF	TGTGCCATCAGTGCGGGACAGGGGAAAGGCAATGAGCAGTTCTTC
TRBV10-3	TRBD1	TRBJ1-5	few	CAISVGQNSNQPQHF	TGTGCCATCAGTGTGGGACAGAATAGCAATCAGCCCCAGCATTTT
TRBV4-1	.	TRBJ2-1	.	CASSQDPDRDYEQFF	TGCGCCAGCAGCCAAGACCCGGACCGTGATTATGAGCAGTTCTTC
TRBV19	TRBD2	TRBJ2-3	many	CASTLGRSTDTQYF	TGTGCCAGTACTCTCGGGAGGTCTACAGATACGCAGTATTTT
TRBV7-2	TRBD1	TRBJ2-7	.	CASSLRGTGSYEQYF	TGTGCCAGCAGCTTACGCGGGACAGGGTCCTACGAGCAGTACTTC
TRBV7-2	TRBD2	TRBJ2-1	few	CASSGTSGTYNEQFF	TGTGCCAGCAGCGGGACTAGCGGGACTTACAATGAGCAGTTCTTC
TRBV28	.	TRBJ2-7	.	CASSSAQGLYEQYF	TGTGCCAGCAGTTCGGCCCAGGGGCTCTACGAGCAGTACTTC
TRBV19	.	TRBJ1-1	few	CASSWGRNTEAFF	TGTGCCAGTAGCTGGGGGCGGAACACTGAAGCTTTCTTT
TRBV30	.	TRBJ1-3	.	CAWRSLTVSGNTIYF	TGTGCCTGGAGGTCCCTGACAGTCTCTGGAAACACCATATATTTT
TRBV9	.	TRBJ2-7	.	CASSGPEEFYEQYF	TGTGCCAGCAGCGGGCCGGAGGAGTTCTACGAGCAGTACTTC
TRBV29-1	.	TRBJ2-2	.	CSVEDPGISTGELFF	TGCAGCGTTGAAGATCCGGGGATAAGCACCGGGGAGCTGTTTTTT
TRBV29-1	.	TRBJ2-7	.	CSVGILSLKGEQYF	TGCAGCGTTGGTATTCTATCCCTAAAAGGCGAGCAGTACTTC
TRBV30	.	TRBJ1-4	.	CAWGLGPSNEKLFF	TGTGCCTGGGGCTTGGGACCGTCTAATGAAAAACTGTTTTTT
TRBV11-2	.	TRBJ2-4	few	CASSTGSIKNIQYF	TGTGCCAGCAGCACGGGGTCGATCAAAAACATTCAGTACTTC
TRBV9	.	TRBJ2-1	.	CASSALSGFSYNEQFF	TGTGCCAGCAGCGCATTGTCTGGGTTCTCCTACAATGAGCAGTTCTTC